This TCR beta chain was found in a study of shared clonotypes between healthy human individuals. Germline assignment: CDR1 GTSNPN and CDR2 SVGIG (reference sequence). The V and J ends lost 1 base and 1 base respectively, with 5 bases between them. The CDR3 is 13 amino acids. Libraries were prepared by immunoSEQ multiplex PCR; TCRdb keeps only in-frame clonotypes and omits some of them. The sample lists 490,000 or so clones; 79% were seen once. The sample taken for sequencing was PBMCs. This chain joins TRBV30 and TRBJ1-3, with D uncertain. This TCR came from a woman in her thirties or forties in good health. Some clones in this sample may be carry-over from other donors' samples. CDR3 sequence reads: CAWSGGSGNTIYF. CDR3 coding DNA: TGTGCCTGGAGTGGGGGATCTGGAAACACCATATATTTT.